Listed below are T cell receptor beta chains from one sample, sequenced in a study of T cell responses to AZD1222 COVID-19 vaccine. TCRdb keeps only in-frame clones here, not all; method: immunoSEQ multiplex PCR. The repertoire holds 120,000 or so clones, with around nine tenths as singletons. The sequenced sample was peripheral blood, obtained on day 0 of AZD1222 vaccination. These receptor sequences come from an adult in good health. Each CDR3 is given with its conserved first and last residue. The D gene is left open where the match is weak. Size values are once, few and many counts, or a class for expanded clones, and some rows have none.

J gene: TRBJ1-4
V gene: TRBV7-2
clone size: few
D gene: NA
CDR3 DNA: TGTGCCAGCAGCTCGGGGAGGCAGGGTAATGAAAAACTGTTTTTT
CDR3 protein: CASSSGRQGNEKLFF

J gene: TRBJ2-7
V gene: TRBV5-5
clone size: NA
D gene: TRBD1
CDR3 DNA: TGTGCCAGCAGCATCCCGACAGGGCCAAGCTCCTACGAGCAGTACTTC
CDR3 protein: CASSIPTGPSSYEQYF

J gene: TRBJ1-1
V gene: TRBV5-6
clone size: NA
D gene: NA
CDR3 DNA: TGTGCCAGCAGCTTGGCTGGGGGACTAGTGGATGCTTTCTTT
CDR3 protein: CASSLAGGLVDAFF

J gene: TRBJ1-2
V gene: TRBV4-2
clone size: once
D gene: NA
CDR3 DNA: TGTGCCAGCAGCCAAGATGAGTGGCTGAAACTCTATGGCTACACCTTC
CDR3 protein: CASSQDEWLKLYGYTF

J gene: TRBJ1-1
V gene: TRBV3-1/TRBV3-2
clone size: NA
D gene: NA
CDR3 DNA: TGTGCCAGCAGCCAAGGGACGGGACTCAACACTGAAGCTTTCTTT
CDR3 protein: CASSQGTGLNTEAFF

J gene: TRBJ2-7
V gene: TRBV7-2
clone size: NA
D gene: NA
CDR3 DNA: TGTGCCAGCAGCTTAGGGTCAGGGGGGTCCTACGAGCAGTACTTC
CDR3 protein: CASSLGSGGSYEQYF

J gene: TRBJ1-2
V gene: TRBV19
clone size: NA
D gene: NA
CDR3 DNA: TGTGCCAGTACGGACAGAGACCCCTATGGCTACACCTTC
CDR3 protein: CASTDRDPYGYTF

J gene: TRBJ1-1
V gene: TRBV6-5
clone size: NA
D gene: NA
CDR3 DNA: TGTGCCAGCAGTTTTGCCGGGACTAACACTGAAGCTTTCTTT
CDR3 protein: CASSFAGTNTEAFF

J gene: TRBJ1-2
V gene: TRBV10-2
clone size: NA
D gene: TRBD1
CDR3 DNA: TGCGCCAGCAGTCAACAGGGGGACTATGGCTACACCTTC
CDR3 protein: CASSQQGDYGYTF

J gene: TRBJ2-2
V gene: TRBV25-1
clone size: NA
D gene: NA
CDR3 DNA: TGTGCCAGCAGTGAATATGGGACACTACCCGCGAACACCGGGGAGCTGTTTTTT
CDR3 protein: CASSEYGTLPANTGELFF

J gene: TRBJ2-4
V gene: TRBV5-5
clone size: NA
D gene: NA
CDR3 DNA: TGTGCCAGCAGCCATCCTACGGGGGAGAAAAACATTCAGTACTTC
CDR3 protein: CASSHPTGEKNIQYF

J gene: TRBJ1-1
V gene: TRBV6-5
clone size: NA
D gene: NA
CDR3 DNA: TGTGCCAGCACTAGCCCTAGTCAGGGACACACTGAAGCTTTCTTT
CDR3 protein: CASTSPSQGHTEAFF

J gene: TRBJ2-7
V gene: TRBV19
clone size: once
D gene: TRBD1
CDR3 DNA: TGTGCCAGTAGTCGACAAGGGGGCGTGTACGAGCAGTACTTC
CDR3 protein: CASSRQGGVYEQYF

J gene: TRBJ2-2
V gene: TRBV18
clone size: NA
D gene: TRBD1
CDR3 DNA: TGTGCCAGCTCTCCCGGGACAGGGGCCACCGGGGAGCTGTTTTTT
CDR3 protein: CASSPGTGATGELFF

J gene: TRBJ2-7
V gene: TRBV19
clone size: NA
D gene: TRBD1
CDR3 DNA: TGTGCCAGTAGTTTTCGGACAGGGAAAGTCGACGAGCAGTACTTC
CDR3 protein: CASSFRTGKVDEQYF

J gene: TRBJ2-1
V gene: TRBV6-5
clone size: NA
D gene: NA
CDR3 DNA: TGTGCCAGCAGTTCCCCAGGGGTGAATGAGCAGTTCTTC
CDR3 protein: CASSSPGVNEQFF

J gene: TRBJ2-3
V gene: TRBV4-1
clone size: NA
D gene: NA
CDR3 DNA: TGCGCCAGCAGCCAAGGTTGGGTCATGGGGAACACAGATACGCAGTATTTT
CDR3 protein: CASSQGWVMGNTDTQYF

J gene: TRBJ1-1
V gene: TRBV29-1
clone size: NA
D gene: NA
CDR3 DNA: TGCAGCGTCCAAGCGGGGGGCGGGAACACTGAAGCTTTCTTT
CDR3 protein: CSVQAGGGNTEAFF

J gene: TRBJ2-3
V gene: TRBV14
clone size: once
D gene: TRBD2
CDR3 DNA: TGTGCCAGCAGCCTCCTAGCGGGGGGAATAGATACGCAGTATTTT
CDR3 protein: CASSLLAGGIDTQYF

J gene: TRBJ2-7
V gene: TRBV3-1/TRBV3-2
clone size: NA
D gene: NA
CDR3 DNA: TGTGCCAGCAGTACCCCCTACGAGCAGTACTTC
CDR3 protein: CASSTPYEQYF

J gene: TRBJ1-2
V gene: TRBV3-1/TRBV3-2
clone size: NA
D gene: NA
CDR3 DNA: TGTGCCAGCAGCCACAGGGATTTTGATGGCTACACCTTC
CDR3 protein: CASSHRDFDGYTF

J gene: TRBJ2-1
V gene: TRBV7-8
clone size: NA
D gene: TRBD2
CDR3 DNA: TGTGCCAGCAGCTTGTTGGGGCGGGGGGCCTACAATGAGCAGTTCTTC
CDR3 protein: CASSLLGRGAYNEQFF

J gene: TRBJ2-1
V gene: TRBV27
clone size: NA
D gene: NA
CDR3 DNA: TGTGCCAGCAGTCGTCCTGGGAATGAGCAGTTCTTC
CDR3 protein: CASSRPGNEQFF

J gene: TRBJ2-2
V gene: TRBV3-1/TRBV3-2
clone size: NA
D gene: NA
CDR3 DNA: TGTGCCAGCAGCCAAGATGGTACGGCCGGGGAGCTGTTTTTT
CDR3 protein: CASSQDGTAGELFF

J gene: TRBJ1-2
V gene: TRBV3-1/TRBV3-2
clone size: NA
D gene: TRBD1
CDR3 DNA: TGTGCCAGCAGCCAAGATGGGACAGGGCTTGCTGGCTACACCTTC
CDR3 protein: CASSQDGTGLAGYTF

J gene: TRBJ2-7
V gene: TRBV11-2
clone size: NA
D gene: TRBD1
CDR3 DNA: TGTGCCAGCAGCCTAACACAGGGGAAGCTCTACGAGCAGTACTTC
CDR3 protein: CASSLTQGKLYEQYF

J gene: TRBJ2-5
V gene: TRBV4-1
clone size: few
D gene: NA
CDR3 DNA: TGCGCCAGCAGCCAAGATCAGGGGACGAGACAAGAGACCCAGTACTTC
CDR3 protein: CASSQDQGTRQETQYF